This TCR beta chain is drawn from a study of siplizumab effects on memory and regulatory T cells. Study summary: Either no drug or siplizumab at about 0.95 ug/mL was used in mixed lymphocyte reactions that were paired.

This clone was counted only a few times. Antigen unknown. Trimming stripped 5 bases from V and 5 bases from J, with 16 bases between. The CDR3 sequence is 14 residues long. Per germline, CDR1 KGHSH and CDR2 LQKENI. Broader study findings: Naive T cells seemed more diverse than memory cells and seemed major alloresponse contributors. Mappable alloreactive CD4+ clones came from Treg cells less than 70% of the time on average with siplizumab, against 26.9% in controls.

Cells from the mixed lymphocyte reaction were cocultured for 6 days at 37°C. Assaying covered 100,000 or so TCR templates per sample. Using immunoSEQ multiplex PCR, the repertoire was profiled, and TCRdb retains in-frame clones only, with some absent. The sample includes some 15,000 clones, approximately 49% of them seen just once. The sequenced sample was CFSE-low (dividing) CD4+ T cells sorted from an allogeneic mixed lymphocyte reaction. This chain joins TRBV18 and TRBJ2-7; D remains unclear. The receptor was derived from a human donor in good health; the cells came from an allogeneic mixed lymphocyte reaction. CDR3 in DNA: TGTGCCAGCTCAATCACAAGTGACAAACACGAGCAGTACTTC. This sequence encodes CASSITSDKHEQYF. The full variable domain, completed using reference TRBV18 and TRBJ2-7, is NAGVMQNPRHLVRRRGQEARLRCSPMKGHSHVYWYRQLPEEGLKFMVYLQKENIIDESGMPKERFSAEFPKEGPSILRIQQVVRGDSAAYFCASSITSDKHEQYFGPGTRLTVT.